These 7 T cell receptor beta chains came from one sample sequenced in a study of beta chain features in type 1 diabetes. Sequencing targeted expressed TCRB transcripts, as all isolated RNA had been reverse transcribed. Generated by immunoSEQ multiplex PCR, the TCRdb table keeps only in-frame clones and is missing some. The sample carries about 110,000 clones, almost 40% recorded once. The sample was stem cell memory CD4+ T cells from blood. Receptors originate from a woman in her late teens or twenties in good health.

The chain has TRBV5-1 and TRBJ2-1, with 12 bases lining up with TRBD2. The CDR3 totals 16 residues. Germline CDR1 and CDR2: SGHRS and YFSETQ. J was trimmed by 8 bases and V by 0 bases; bases with no gene match: 6. The chain's CDR3 is CASSLVSSGRAYEQFF. As DNA, the CDR3 is TGCGCCAGCAGCTTGGTCTCTAGCGGGAGGGCCTATGAGCAGTTCTTC.

A few counts support this clone. V and J are TRBV2 and TRBJ1-4, with D possibly matching TRBD1 (5 bases). CDR3 size: 13 residues. Germline V CDR1 and CDR2: SNHLY, FYNNEI. V shed 8 bases and J shed 8 bases, with 15 bases lying between them. The CDR3 here is CASARGVREKLFF. DNA of the CDR3: TGTGCCAGCGCTCGGGGGGTACGGGAAAAACTGTTTTTT. Full variable domain (rest looked up from reference TRBV2 and TRBJ1-4): EPEVTQTPSHQVTQMGQEVILRCVPISNHLYFYWYRQILGQKVEFLVSFYNNEISEKSEIFDDQFSVERPDGSNFTLKIRSTKLEDSAMYFCASARGVREKLFFGSGTQLSVL.

This chain connects TRBV25-1 to TRBJ1-4; possible D gene TRBD1, 6 bases. V lost 2 bases and J lost 4, with 11 bases in between. The CDR3 sequence is 15 residues long. Germline values: CDR1 MGHDK, CDR2 SYGVNS. The CDR3 nucleotides are TGTGCCAGCAGTGAAATAGGCAGGGGTAATGAAAAACTGTTTTTT. Translation gives CASSEIGRGNEKLFF.

CDR3 sequence reads: CAWGQTGLIPNEQFF. CDR3 coding DNA: TGTGCCTGGGGGCAGACAGGATTAATTCCGAATGAGCAGTTCTTC. J is TRBJ2-1 and V is TRBV30, with D perhaps TRBD1 (6 bases). This CDR3 contains 15 residues. With 5 bases removed from V and 7 bases from J, the gap between germline ends came to 21 bases. CDR1 GTSNPN and CDR2 SVGIG come from the germline V gene (reference sequence).

The chain combines TRBV7-2 with TRBJ2-1; TRBD2 matches 9 bases. Trimming at V came to 5 bases and at J to 4 bases, leaving 6 bases not matched to a gene. There are 15 residues in the CDR3. Germline V gene data show CDR1 as SGHTA and CDR2 as FQGNSA. The DNA for the CDR3 is TGTGCCAGCAGCCCAGCTAGCGGGGCATACAATGAGCAGTTCTTC. Translation gives CASSPASGAYNEQFF.

The sample holds a few counts of this clone. The CDR3, as DNA: TGTGCCAGCGGGCGGGGACAGAGAGGCGAGGAGACCCAGTACTTC. Amino acid sequence: CASGRGQRGEETQYF. The gene calls are TRBV19 and TRBJ2-5; D is possibly TRBD1 (7 bases). Trimming took off 9 bases at V and 5 bases at J, with 22 bases between the two ends. This CDR3 has 15 residues. Germline loops: CDR1 LNHDA, CDR2 SQIVND (reference sequence). The variable domain in full, with the rest retrieved from reference TRBV19 and TRBJ2-5, is DGGITQSPKYLFRKEGQNVTLSCEQNLNHDAMYWYRQDPGQGLRLIYYSQIVNDFQKGDIAEGYSVSREKKESFPLTVTSAQKNPTAFYLCASGRGQRGEETQYFGPGTRLLVL.

There are a few counts of this clone. The V call is TRBV4-2, the J call TRBJ1-2, with 11 bases matching TRBD1. Germline CDR1 LGHNA, CDR2 YNFKEQ. The CDR3 totals 15 residues. V lost 4 bases and J lost 6; bases outside the gene matches: 7. Here the CDR3 reads CASSRRTGGANGYTF. As DNA, the CDR3 is TGTGCCAGCAGCCGTCGGACAGGGGGCGCCAATGGCTACACCTTC.